This TCR beta chain comes out of a study of cytomegalovirus exposure and HLA in healthy donors. Per the germline V gene, CDR1 is SGHRS and CDR2 is YFSETQ. The CDR3 spans 13 residues. This clone occurred once. PCR employed 60 Vbeta and 13 Jbeta primers. Produced via immunoSEQ multiplex PCR; TCRdb's table is partial and in-frame only. The repertoire includes some 120,000 clones, around three quarters of them detected once, and approximately 3.1% sits in the top ten. Source material: PBMCs. The V gene is TRBV5-1, the J gene TRBJ2-7; TRBD1 is a possible D gene (6 bases). The sequence was obtained from a young woman in good health and CMV-seropositive. CDR3 bases: TGCGCTAGTCGGACAGATTCCTCCTACGAGCAGTACTTC. Translated, it gives CASRTDSSYEQYF.